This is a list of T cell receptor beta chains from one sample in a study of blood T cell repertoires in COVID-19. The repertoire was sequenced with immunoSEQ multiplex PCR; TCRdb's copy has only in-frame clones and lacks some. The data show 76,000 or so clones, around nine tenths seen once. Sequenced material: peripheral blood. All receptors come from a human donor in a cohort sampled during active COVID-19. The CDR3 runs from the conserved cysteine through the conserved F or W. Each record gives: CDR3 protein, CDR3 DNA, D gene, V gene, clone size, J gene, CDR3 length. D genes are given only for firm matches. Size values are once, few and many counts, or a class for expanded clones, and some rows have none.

CDR3 protein: CASSYPTDRGPDGELFF
CDR3 DNA: TGTGCCAGCAGTTACCCCACAGACAGGGGGCCTGACGGGGAGCTGTTTTTT
D gene: TRBD1
V gene: TRBV6-2/TRBV6-3
clone size: once
J gene: TRBJ2-2
CDR3 length: 17

CDR3 protein: CASSVTGFGADTQYF
CDR3 DNA: TGTGCCAGCAGCGTAACAGGGTTTGGGGCAGATACGCAGTATTTT
D gene: NA
V gene: TRBV9
clone size: NA
J gene: TRBJ2-3
CDR3 length: 15

CDR3 protein: CASSLWETQYF
CDR3 DNA: TGTGCCAGCAGCCTATGGGAGACCCAGTACTTC
D gene: NA
V gene: TRBV21-1
clone size: NA
J gene: TRBJ2-5
CDR3 length: 11

CDR3 protein: CASIGGTGVSPLHF
CDR3 DNA: TGTGCCAGCATTGGTGGGACAGGGGTCTCACCCCTCCACTTT
D gene: TRBD1
V gene: TRBV2
clone size: NA
J gene: TRBJ1-6
CDR3 length: 14

CDR3 protein: CATLANSGGPNEQFF
CDR3 DNA: TGTGCCACTCTCGCCAATAGCGGGGGGCCCAATGAGCAGTTCTTC
D gene: TRBD2
V gene: TRBV6-5
clone size: NA
J gene: TRBJ2-1
CDR3 length: 15

CDR3 protein: CASSPGLAGVIQYF
CDR3 DNA: TGTGCCAGCAGCCCGGGACTAGCGGGAGTAATCCAGTACTTC
D gene: TRBD2
V gene: TRBV7-2
clone size: NA
J gene: TRBJ2-5
CDR3 length: 14

CDR3 protein: CASTVQGLGSGNTIYF
CDR3 DNA: TGCGCCAGCACCGTCCAGGGCCTGGGCTCTGGAAACACCATATATTTT
D gene: NA
V gene: TRBV5-1
clone size: NA
J gene: TRBJ1-3
CDR3 length: 16

CDR3 protein: CASSWGTSRYGYTF
CDR3 DNA: TGTGCCAGCAGTTGGGGGACTTCCCGCTATGGCTACACCTTC
D gene: NA
V gene: TRBV6-2/TRBV6-3
clone size: NA
J gene: TRBJ1-2
CDR3 length: 14

CDR3 protein: CASSLSVTLTGAVGELFF
CDR3 DNA: TGCGCCAGCAGCTTGTCAGTGACTTTGACAGGGGCGGTCGGGGAGCTGTTTTTT
D gene: TRBD1
V gene: TRBV5-1
clone size: NA
J gene: TRBJ2-2
CDR3 length: 18

CDR3 protein: CASSSSAGEYNSPLHF
CDR3 DNA: TGTGCCAGCAGCTCCTCCGCGGGAGAATATAATTCACCCCTCCACTTT
D gene: NA
V gene: TRBV7-2
clone size: NA
J gene: TRBJ1-6
CDR3 length: 16

CDR3 protein: CASSFGIDRPGEQYF
CDR3 DNA: TGTGCCAGCAGCTTCGGAATAGACAGGCCAGGGGAGCAGTACTTC
D gene: NA
V gene: TRBV7-2
clone size: NA
J gene: TRBJ2-7
CDR3 length: 15

CDR3 protein: CSASVAYEQYF
CDR3 DNA: TGCAGTGCATCCGTAGCCTACGAGCAGTACTTC
D gene: NA
V gene: TRBV20-1
clone size: NA
J gene: TRBJ2-7
CDR3 length: 11

CDR3 protein: CASRRRDSQREQYF
CDR3 DNA: TGTGCCAGCAGGAGACGGGACTCACAAAGGGAGCAGTACTTC
D gene: NA
V gene: TRBV2
clone size: few
J gene: TRBJ2-7
CDR3 length: 14

CDR3 protein: CAWSSPGGPNTQYF
CDR3 DNA: TGTGCCTGGAGCTCCCCAGGGGGGCCAAATACGCAGTATTTT
D gene: NA
V gene: TRBV30
clone size: NA
J gene: TRBJ2-3
CDR3 length: 14

CDR3 protein: CATSRDEGGALNTEAFF
CDR3 DNA: TGTGCCACCAGCAGAGATGAGGGGGGGGCCTTGAACACTGAAGCTTTCTTT
D gene: NA
V gene: TRBV15
clone size: NA
J gene: TRBJ1-1
CDR3 length: 17

CDR3 protein: CASRGQGNYGYTF
CDR3 DNA: TGTGCCAGCAGGGGACAGGGAAACTATGGCTACACCTTC
D gene: TRBD1
V gene: TRBV6-5
clone size: NA
J gene: TRBJ1-2
CDR3 length: 13

CDR3 protein: CASSEPTGFGSPLHF
CDR3 DNA: TGCGCCAGCAGTGAGCCGACAGGGTTCGGTTCACCCCTCCACTTT
D gene: TRBD1
V gene: TRBV10-2
clone size: NA
J gene: TRBJ1-6
CDR3 length: 15

CDR3 protein: CASSLNYPGTPSTDTQYF
CDR3 DNA: TGCGCCAGCAGCTTGAATTATCCCGGGACACCGAGCACAGATACGCAGTATTTT
D gene: NA
V gene: TRBV5-1
clone size: NA
J gene: TRBJ2-3
CDR3 length: 18

CDR3 protein: CASSDGRREAFF
CDR3 DNA: TGTGCCAGCAGCGACGGGAGGCGTGAAGCTTTCTTT
D gene: NA
V gene: TRBV7-9
clone size: NA
J gene: TRBJ1-1
CDR3 length: 12

CDR3 protein: CASSPGQNTEAFF
CDR3 DNA: TGCGCCAGCAGCCCGGGACAGAACACTGAAGCTTTCTTT
D gene: NA
V gene: TRBV5-1
clone size: NA
J gene: TRBJ1-1
CDR3 length: 13